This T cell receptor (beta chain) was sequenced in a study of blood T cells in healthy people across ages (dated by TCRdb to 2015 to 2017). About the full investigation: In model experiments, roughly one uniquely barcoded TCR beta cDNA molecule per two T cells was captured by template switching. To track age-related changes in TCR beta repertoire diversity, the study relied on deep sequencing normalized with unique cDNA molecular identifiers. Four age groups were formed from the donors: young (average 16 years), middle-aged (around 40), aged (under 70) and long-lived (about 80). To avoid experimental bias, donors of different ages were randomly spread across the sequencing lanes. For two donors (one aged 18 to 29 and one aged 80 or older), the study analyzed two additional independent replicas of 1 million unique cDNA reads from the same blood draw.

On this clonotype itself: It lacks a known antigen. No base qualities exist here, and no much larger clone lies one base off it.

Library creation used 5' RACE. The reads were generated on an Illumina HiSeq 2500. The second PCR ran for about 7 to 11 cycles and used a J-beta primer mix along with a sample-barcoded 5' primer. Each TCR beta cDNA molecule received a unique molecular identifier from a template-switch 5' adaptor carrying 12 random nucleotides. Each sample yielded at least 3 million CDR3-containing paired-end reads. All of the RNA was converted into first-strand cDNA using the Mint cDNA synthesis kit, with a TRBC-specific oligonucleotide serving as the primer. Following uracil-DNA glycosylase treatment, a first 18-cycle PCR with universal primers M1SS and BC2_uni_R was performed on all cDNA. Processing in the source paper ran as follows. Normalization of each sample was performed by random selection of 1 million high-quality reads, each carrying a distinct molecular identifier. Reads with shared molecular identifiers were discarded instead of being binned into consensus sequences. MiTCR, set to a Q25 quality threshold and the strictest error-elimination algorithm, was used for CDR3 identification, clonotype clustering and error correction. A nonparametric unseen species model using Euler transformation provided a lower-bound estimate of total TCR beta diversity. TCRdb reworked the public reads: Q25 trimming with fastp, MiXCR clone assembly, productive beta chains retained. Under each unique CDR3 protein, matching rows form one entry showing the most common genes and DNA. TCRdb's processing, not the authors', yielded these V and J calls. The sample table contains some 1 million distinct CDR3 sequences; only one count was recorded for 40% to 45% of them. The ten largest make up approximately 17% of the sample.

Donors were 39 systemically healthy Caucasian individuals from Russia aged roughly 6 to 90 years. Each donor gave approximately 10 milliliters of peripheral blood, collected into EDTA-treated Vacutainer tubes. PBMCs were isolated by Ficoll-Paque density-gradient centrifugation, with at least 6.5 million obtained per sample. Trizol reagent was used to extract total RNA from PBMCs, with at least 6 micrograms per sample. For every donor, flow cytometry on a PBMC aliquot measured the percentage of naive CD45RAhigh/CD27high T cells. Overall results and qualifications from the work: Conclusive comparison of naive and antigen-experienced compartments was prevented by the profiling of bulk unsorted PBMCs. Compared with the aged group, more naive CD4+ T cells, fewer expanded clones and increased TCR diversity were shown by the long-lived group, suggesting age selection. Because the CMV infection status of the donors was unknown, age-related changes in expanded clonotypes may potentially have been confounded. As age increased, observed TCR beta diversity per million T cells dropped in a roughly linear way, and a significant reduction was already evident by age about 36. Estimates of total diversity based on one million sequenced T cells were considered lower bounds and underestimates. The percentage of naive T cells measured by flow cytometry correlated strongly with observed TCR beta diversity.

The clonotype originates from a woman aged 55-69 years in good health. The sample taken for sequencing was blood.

The CDR3 region reads CSAREIGLPRSEQFF. The bases are TGCAGTGCTAGAGAAATCGGACTCCCCCGGAGTGAGCAGTTCTTC. Here the chain combines TRBV20-1 and TRBJ2-1; the D gene is perhaps TRBD2, from 5 matching bases. The CDR3 starts with the cysteine, ends with the phenylalanine, and has 15 residues. Only the CDR3 region is kept as DNA, spanning 45 bases read in frame from base 1. V was cut back by 0 bases and J by 9 bases, leaving a gap of 18 bases between them. The CDR1 and CDR2 encoded by the germline V gene (reference sequence) are DFQATT and SNEGSKA.